This T cell receptor beta chain was identified during a study of neurological immune-mediated disorders (dated by TCRdb to the late 2010s). Looking at the study overall: Among the approximately 35 multiple sclerosis patients, 31 had relapsing-remitting MS and 3 had secondary progressive MS. Peripheral blood TCR-beta repertoires from HTLV-I-associated myelopathy (HAM/TSP) patients, multiple sclerosis patients and healthy controls were compared by UMI-based sequencing. Longitudinal samples, technical triplicates and paired sorted CD4+ and CD8+ T-cell subsets, alongside PBMC samples, were included among the approximately 100 TCR-beta libraries. Each longitudinal HAM/TSP and healthy donor was sampled at 3 time-points spaced at about 3-40 month intervals. Of the 60 to 70 subjects in the cohort, around 14 were HAM/TSP patients, roughly 34 were multiple sclerosis patients, and about 20 were healthy controls.

The CDR3 spans 16 residues, from the cysteine through the phenylalanine. Here the CDR3 DNA is all that survives: 48 bases in frame from base 1. Reading the germline V gene (reference sequence) gives CDR1 LNHNV and CDR2 YYDKDF. V has 5 bases trimmed and J has 9 bases trimmed; junction bases matching no gene number 9. Taken with the paper, the label for time point translates to: longitudinal time-point 3. Libraries from unsorted PBMCs were made from 2 million PBMCs kept in RNAlater at -80 degrees C until RNA extraction. The multiple sclerosis patients were enrolled in a US clinical protocol that evaluated disease progression with magnetic resonance imaging. Peripheral blood underwent Ficoll-Hypaque density gradient centrifugation to isolate PBMCs, which were then cryopreserved in liquid nitrogen. Here is what the overall study found, with its caveats: No identical CDR3 amino acid sequences were found to be shared among expanded clones across subjects, suggesting that TCR-beta repertoires were private in all groups. The MS cluster was not associated with any clinical or MRI features, and the authors stated that larger cohorts are needed. Phylogenetic analysis grouped repertoires from 18 of 34 MS patients into a cluster of related CDR3 sequences, suggesting a possible repertoire-level signature. TCR clonal expansion was highest in HAM/TSP patients and lowest in MS patients, with MS patients falling below even healthy controls.

cDNA synthesis used template-switch 5'RACE with a primer carrying a 10-nucleotide random unique molecular identifier tagging each TCR transcript. Every sequencing run yielded over 180 million TCR-beta sequences covering 15-18 subjects. The RNeasy kit was used to extract total RNA. Using the KAPA Real-time Library Amplification kit, TCR-beta VDJ regions were amplified with primers for the TCR constant region and the 5'RACE anchor. Sample indexes and Illumina adaptors were added in a first PCR, after which library yield was increased in a second PCR. After Ampure bead purification, the TCR product of roughly 650 bp was size-selected on a 2% E-gel SizeSelection system. Before pooling, library quality was checked on a Bioanalyzer, concentration was measured with Qubit, and libraries were quantified with the Kapa Library Quantification kit. An Illumina HiSeq 2500 was used to sequence the libraries paired-end at 2 x 150 bp. To increase sequence diversity, roughly 25-31% phiX was spiked into each library pool. Regarding the original processing steps: The UMI-based MiGEC pipeline processed quality-filtered reads and removed over 75% of raw TCR sequences during error correction. VDJ genes were aligned to IMGT germline references, and clonotypes were defined by unique CDR3 amino acid sequence plus V-J genes. Clonal expansion, Shannon diversity and CDR3 relatedness (CalcPairwiseDistances, ClusterSamples) were evaluated with VDJtools, and phylogenetic trees were built with CLCbio workbench. A clone was classed as expanded if it had 8 or more unique UMIs, a cutoff based on coefficient-of-variation modelling across technical triplicates. The public reads were reprocessed in TCRdb via fastp at Q25 and MiXCR, keeping in-frame beta chains. Each entry merges the rows of one CDR3 protein and shows their most common DNA and genes. The V and J calls were not made by the authors but by TCRdb's processing. Counted in this sample were approximately 80,000 distinct CDR3 sequences; about 4.5% of them appeared once. The ten largest clones add up to around 5% of the sample.

This clonotype occurred many times. What this receptor recognizes is not known. No base quality values were provided; no much bigger clone lies one nucleotide off. The receptor comes from a woman in her sixties with multiple sclerosis. The chain is made from TRBV15 and TRBJ1-6; TRBD1 agrees with 11 junctional bases. Material: PBMCs. In nucleotide form, the sequence is TGTGCCACCAGCCGACTAGGACAGGGGGCTTCTTCACCCCTCCACTTT. It encodes CATSRLGQGASSPLHF.